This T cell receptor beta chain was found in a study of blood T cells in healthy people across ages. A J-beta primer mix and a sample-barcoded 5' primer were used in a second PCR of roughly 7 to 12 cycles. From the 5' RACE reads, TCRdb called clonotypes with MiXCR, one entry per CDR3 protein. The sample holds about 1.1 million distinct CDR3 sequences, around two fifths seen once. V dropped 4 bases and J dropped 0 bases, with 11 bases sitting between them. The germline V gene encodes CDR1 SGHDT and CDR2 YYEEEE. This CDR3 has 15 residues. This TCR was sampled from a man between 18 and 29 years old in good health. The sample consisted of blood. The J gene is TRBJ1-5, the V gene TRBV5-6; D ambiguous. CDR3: CASSPRAGSNQPQHF. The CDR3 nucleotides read TGTGCCAGCAGCCCTCGGGCGGGTAGCAATCAGCCCCAGCATTTT.